This entry lists 18 T cell receptor beta chains sequenced from one sample in a study of blood T cell repertoires in COVID-19. Profiling relied on immunoSEQ multiplex PCR, and the TCRdb table lists in-frame clones only, not all of them. The sample lists about 170,000 clones, almost 85% seen once, with around 7.6% in the top ten. Sequences were obtained from peripheral blood. The receptors here all came from a man in his forties who had recovered from COVID-19.

The rearrangement uses TRBV6-2 or TRBV6-3 and TRBJ2-1, with TRBD1 identical over 7 bases. V lost 5 bases to trimming and J lost 4 bases; unmatched junction nucleotides: 11. Germline CDR1 reads MNHEY; CDR2 reads SVGEGT. This CDR3 contains 16 residues. The CDR3 here is CASSHPGQTPYNEQFF. CDR3 DNA: TGTGCCAGCAGTCACCCGGGACAGACTCCTTACAATGAGCAGTTCTTC.

This clone was recorded a few times. The chain uses TRBV7-9 and TRBJ2-1; no clear D gene. V was cut by 4 bases and J by 6 bases, with 19 bases left in between. The CDR3 extends over 16 amino acids. The germline V gene has CDR1 SEHNR and CDR2 FQNEAQ (reference sequence). The CDR3 nucleotides read TGTGCCAGCAGCTCCCGGATGGTGGAGTCGGGCAATGAGCAGTTCTTC. Protein sequence: CASSSRMVESGNEQFF. Drawing the rest from reference TRBV7-9 and TRBJ2-1, the complete variable domain is DTGVSQNPRHKITKRGQNVTFRCDPISEHNRLYWYRQTLGQGPEFLTYFQNEAQLEKSRLLSDRFSAERPKGSFSTLEIQRTEQGDSAMYLCASSSRMVESGNEQFFGPGTRLTVL.

V and J are TRBV6-6 and TRBJ2-1, with TRBD1 identical over 8 bases. The CDR3 totals 15 residues. V lost 5 bases, J lost 9 bases, and 12 bases stayed unmatched. Germline lookup yields CDR1 MNHNY and CDR2 SVGAGI (reference sequence). In DNA form, the CDR3 reads TGTGCCAGCAGTCCCCGGACAGGGTTTAGTGGTGAGCAGTTCTTC. It is translated as CASSPRTGFSGEQFF.

In nucleotides, the CDR3 is TGTGCCAGCTCCCAGCAGGGTTCCTATAATTCACCCCTCCACTTT. Translated, it gives CASSQQGSYNSPLHF. The V call is TRBV18, the J call TRBJ1-6, with D possibly being TRBD1 (5 bases). V was clipped by 6 bases and J by 1 base, with 10 bases between them. The CDR3 loop spans 15 amino acids. Germline V gene lookup returns CDR1 KGHSH and CDR2 LQKENI.

The V gene is TRBV6-6, the J gene TRBJ1-2; no definite D call. The CDR3 is 15 residues long. Deletions cut 6 bases from V and 6 bases from J, with 20 bases between. Germline V gives CDR1 MNHNY, CDR2 SVGAGI (reference sequence). CDR3 nucleotide sequence: TGTGCCAGCAGCCCTCGACGGGAAGGAGCGAATGGCTACACCTTC. Translating it yields CASSPRREGANGYTF.

The table lists this clone with a count of one. V gene TRBV4-2 combines with J gene TRBJ2-5, with D perhaps matching TRBD2 (7 bases). The germline V gene has CDR1 LGHNA and CDR2 YNFKEQ. Deletions cut 1 base from V and 1 base from J, with 13 bases between. The CDR3 runs 16 residues. As DNA, the CDR3 is TGTGCCAGCAGCCAAGTAGGGGGGGAGACCCAAGAGACCCAGTACTTC. Protein sequence: CASSQVGGETQETQYF.

The gene calls are TRBV15 and TRBJ2-6, with a weak D call TRBD2 (7 bases). Germline CDR1 and CDR2: LNHNV and YYDKDF (reference sequence). The CDR3 covers 19 residues. V gave up 3 bases and J gave up 2 bases, with 20 bases separating them. The CDR3 coding sequence is TGTGCCACCAGCAGTTCCAATCGGGGGGCGCAGCCTGGGGCCAACGTCCTGACTTTC. Translated, it gives CATSSSNRGAQPGANVLTF.

The rearrangement joins TRBV11-2 to TRBJ1-2; D unclear. Germline-derived CDR1 and CDR2 are SGHAT and FQNNGV. The CDR3 totals 11 residues. The V end lost 3 bases, the J end lost 10 bases, and 9 bases lay between the germline ends. In DNA form, the CDR3 reads TGTGCCAGCAGCTTGGGCCCTCTCTACACCTTC. The encoded protein is CASSLGPLYTF.

J is TRBJ2-5 and V is TRBV4-2, with D possibly being TRBD2 (5 bases). This CDR3 has 16 residues. Trimming left V 0 bases short and J 5 bases short, with 16 bases between. CDR1 and CDR2 from the germline V gene are LGHNA and YNFKEQ. The DNA for the CDR3 is TGTGCCAGCAGCCAAGAACCGAGCGGTCCTTTGGAGACCCAGTACTTC. Protein sequence: CASSQEPSGPLETQYF.

The rearrangement uses TRBV10-3 and TRBJ1-2, with D possibly matching TRBD1 (6 bases). V was clipped by 6 bases and J by 2 bases, with 19 bases between them. The germline CDR1 and CDR2 sequences are ENHRY and SYGVKD. This CDR3 has 16 amino acids. Here the CDR3 DNA reads TGTGCCATCAGCCCCGGGGGGCTTGAGAAAAACTATGGCTACACCTTC. This encodes CAISPGGLEKNYGYTF.

The rearrangement links TRBV5-1 to TRBJ1-6; D remains unclear. The V end was cut by 5 bases, the J end by 0 bases, with 12 bases between. Germline assignment: CDR1 SGHRS and CDR2 YFSETQ. This CDR3 has 16 amino acids. DNA for the CDR3: TGCGCCAGCAGACGCGAGGCCAGCTCCTATAATTCACCCCTCCACTTT. This gives the protein CASRREASSYNSPLHF.

The rearrangement links TRBV19 to TRBJ2-3, with TRBD1 as a possible D gene (5 bases). V lost 6 bases and J 2 bases, leaving 12 bases between the germline ends. The CDR3 contains 14 residues. CDR1 and CDR2 (germline): LNHDA, SQIVND (reference sequence). The CDR3 bases are TGTGCCAGTAGAGGGGTCTCAACCACAGATACGCAGTATTTT. Its translation is CASRGVSTTDTQYF. Filled out from reference TRBV19 and TRBJ2-3, the complete variable domain reads DGGITQSPKYLFRKEGQNVTLSCEQNLNHDAMYWYRQDPGQGLRLIYYSQIVNDFQKGDIAEGYSVSREKKESFPLTVTSAQKNPTAFYLCASRGVSTTDTQYFGPGTRLTVL.

V and J are TRBV7-3 and TRBJ2-7, with 7 bases identical to TRBD2. The CDR3 sequence is 13 residues long. Unmatched junction bases numbered 8, after V lost 5 bases and J lost 7 bases. The V gene's germline CDR1 is SGHTA and CDR2 FQGTGA. The CDR3 reads CASSPQREGEQYF. In DNA form, the CDR3 reads TGTGCCAGCAGCCCCCAGCGGGAAGGGGAGCAGTACTTC.

This clone was counted ten times or more. J is TRBJ2-7 and V is TRBV3-1 (or the pseudogene TRBV3-2), with TRBD2 matching 12 bases. With V trimmed by 6 bases and J by 9 bases, 9 bases remained unmatched. From germline, CDR1 is LGHDT and CDR2 YNNKEL (reference sequence). This CDR3 has 14 residues. CDR3 region: CASSPTSGSTVQYF. For the CDR3, the DNA is TGTGCCAGCAGTCCGACTAGCGGGAGCACCGTGCAGTACTTC.

The J gene is TRBJ2-7, the V gene TRBV11-1; D is uncertain. The CDR3 consists of 14 residues. Per the germline V gene, CDR1 is SGHAT and CDR2 is FQDESV (reference sequence). V was pared by 5 bases and J by 0 bases, with 11 bases between. The CDR3 is CASSIRISSYEQYF. CDR3 DNA sequence: TGTGCCAGCAGCATCCGTATCAGCTCCTACGAGCAGTACTTC.

The chain recombines TRBV5-4 with TRBJ2-3; TRBD2 aligns across 9 bases. This CDR3 comprises 13 residues. Germline V gene sequence: CDR1 SGHNT, CDR2 YYREEE (reference sequence). J gave up 5 bases and V 10 bases, and 8 bases lay outside the gene matches. The CDR3 region is CAAEVAGVDTQYF. CDR3 in DNA: TGTGCCGCAGAGGTAGCGGGAGTAGATACGCAGTATTTT.

The chain couples TRBV11-2 to TRBJ2-5; weak D call: TRBD1 (5 bases). V dropped 2 bases and J dropped 5 bases, with 12 bases sitting between them. Germline V gene lookup returns CDR1 SGHAT and CDR2 FQNNGV. This CDR3 spans 14 amino acids. CDR3 nucleotide sequence: TGTGCCAGCAGCTTATTGGGCAGGGATGAGACCCAGTACTTC. Its translation is CASSLLGRDETQYF.

The chain carries TRBV4-3 and TRBJ2-5; possibly TRBD2 for D (6 bases). Trimming removed 4 bases from V and 8 bases from J, with 17 bases in between. The CDR3 runs 14 residues. The germline V gene has CDR1 LGHNA and CDR2 YSLEER. CDR3 region: CASSPETSLGTQYF. DNA for the CDR3: TGCGCCAGCAGCCCGGAGACTAGTCTAGGTACCCAGTACTTC.